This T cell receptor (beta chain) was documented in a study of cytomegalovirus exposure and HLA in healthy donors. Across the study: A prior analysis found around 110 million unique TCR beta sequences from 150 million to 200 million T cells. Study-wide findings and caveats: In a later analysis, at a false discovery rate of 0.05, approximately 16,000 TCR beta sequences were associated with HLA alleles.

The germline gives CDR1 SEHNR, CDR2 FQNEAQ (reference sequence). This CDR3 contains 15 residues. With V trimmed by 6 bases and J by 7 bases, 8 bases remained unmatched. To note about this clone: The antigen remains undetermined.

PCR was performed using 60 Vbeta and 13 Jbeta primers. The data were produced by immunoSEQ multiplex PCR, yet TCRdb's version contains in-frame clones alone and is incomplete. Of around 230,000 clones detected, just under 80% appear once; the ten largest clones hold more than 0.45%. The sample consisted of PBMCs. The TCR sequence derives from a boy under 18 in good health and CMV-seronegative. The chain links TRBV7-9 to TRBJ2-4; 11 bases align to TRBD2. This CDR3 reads CASSPTSGSRNIQYF. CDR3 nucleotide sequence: TGTGCCAGCAGTCCTACTAGCGGGAGCCGGAACATTCAGTACTTC.